These T cell receptor beta chains were read from a single sample in a study of shared clonotypes between healthy human individuals. The data were produced by immunoSEQ multiplex PCR, yet TCRdb's version contains in-frame clones alone and is incomplete. Altogether over a million clones are present, around 97% being singletons, with the ten largest covering approximately 1.1%. Sequencing used naive CD4+ T cells sorted from blood. These receptors were collected from a man aged 25-45 years in good health. CDR3s include the opening cysteine and the closing phenylalanine or tryptophan. The D gene is left open where the match is weak. Clone size, where shown, is once, few, many, or a class for clones that have expanded.

cdr3_nt cdr3_aa clone_size d_call j_call v_call
TGTGCCAGCAGCTTAGTGGGGGCCGGGAGGAATCAGCCCCAGCATTTT CASSLVGAGRNQPQHF . . TRBJ1-5 TRBV7-2
TGTGCCTGGAGTAAATGGACGGGAGCCTCCGGGTATGGCTACACCTTC CAWSKWTGASGYGYTF . . TRBJ1-2 TRBV30
TGTGCCAGCAGTGAATGGTCAGGGGGCAACTACAATGAGCAGTTCTTC CASSEWSGGNYNEQFF . TRBD1 TRBJ2-1 TRBV25-1
TGTGCCAGCAGCTTACTCGGAGGAACTAGTCCGTCGGATACGCAGTATTTT CASSLLGGTSPSDTQYF . . TRBJ2-3 TRBV11-2
TGTGCCAGCCGGCCTGTATCCCCTGGGGCCAACGTCCTGACTTTC CASRPVSPGANVLTF . . TRBJ2-6 TRBV27
TGTGCCAGCAGTGGCCCGGGGCTCGGGACCCAGCATTTT CASSGPGLGTQHF . . TRBJ1-5 TRBV2
TGTGCCTGGAGTGCCGACAGGGGGCTGAATGAAAAACTGTTTTTT CAWSADRGLNEKLFF . TRBD1 TRBJ1-4 TRBV30
TGTGCCAGCAGCTTAGGGGGTCTAGACTACGAGGAGCAGTACTTC CASSLGGLDYEEQYF . . TRBJ2-7 TRBV7-2
TGTGCCACCAGCAGAGACCCCAATCAGCCCCAGCATTTT CATSRDPNQPQHF . . TRBJ1-5 TRBV15
TGTGCCAGTTCCCCTAAGCGGGCTCTCTACAATGAGCAGTTCTTC CASSPKRALYNEQFF . . TRBJ2-1 TRBV7-9
TGTGCCAGCAGCTTAGGCGGAGCCTCCTACGAGCAGTACTTC CASSLGGASYEQYF . . TRBJ2-7 TRBV7-8
TGTGCCAGCAGAGAAAATCAGATCATCTACAATGAGCAGTTCTTC CASRENQIIYNEQFF . . TRBJ2-1 TRBV6-6
TGTGCCAGCTCACCACTTCGAGGGGAAATGGCAGATACGCAGTATTTT CASSPLRGEMADTQYF . . TRBJ2-3 TRBV18
TGTGCCAGCAGCCAGGGGGGCGGCAAGACCTACGAGCAGTACTTC CASSQGGGKTYEQYF . . TRBJ2-7 TRBV7-2
TGTGCCGGGCGGCAAGCGGCAGCCTACGAGCAGTACTTC CAGRQAAAYEQYF . . TRBJ2-7 TRBV2
TGTGCCAGCAGCTTAGACCGGACTAGCGGGAGCCCTATTAAGTGTCAGTTCTTC CASSLDRTSGSPIKCQFF once TRBD2 TRBJ2-1 TRBV11-3
TGCGCCAGCAGCCAAGAGCTAGCGGGAGGGAGGGGCAATGAGCAGTTCTTC CASSQELAGGRGNEQFF once TRBD2 TRBJ2-1 TRBV4-3
TGTGCCAGCAGCGTCCGGGACAGGGCGGGCGGGACTGAAGCTTTCTTT CASSVRDRAGGTEAFF . TRBD1 TRBJ1-1 TRBV13
TGTGCCAGCAGCTTATTGGACAGGGAGGCCAATGAGCAGTTCTTC CASSLLDREANEQFF once TRBD1 TRBJ2-1 TRBV13
TGTGCCAGCAGCGCCTCACCGGGACCACAGTCCAATGAGCAGTTCTTC CASSASPGPQSNEQFF . . TRBJ2-1 TRBV11-2
TGTGCCACCAGCAGAGAACGAGGACTTTCCTACGAGCAGTACTTC CATSRERGLSYEQYF . . TRBJ2-7 TRBV15
TGTGCCAGCAGCGCGAGCTCCTACAATGAGCAGTTCTTC CASSASSYNEQFF . . TRBJ2-1 TRBV9
TGCGCCAGCAGCTTGGGCCTGCGTTGGGGCGAAAAACTGTTTTTT CASSLGLRWGEKLFF . . TRBJ1-4 TRBV5-1
TGTGCCAGCAGTTTCCGGGGGGCCAACGTCCTGACTTTC CASSFRGANVLTF . . TRBJ2-6 TRBV28
TGCAGCGTTGCCCAGGGGATGGGCGAGCAGTACTTC CSVAQGMGEQYF . . TRBJ2-7 TRBV29-1
TGCGCCAGCAGCTCCGGTTCGACAGGGTTTGGAACAGATACGCAGTATTTT CASSSGSTGFGTDTQYF . TRBD1 TRBJ2-3 TRBV5-1
TGTGCCAGCAGTTTAGGGCATCTCTCTGGCTACACCTTC CASSLGHLSGYTF . . TRBJ1-2 TRBV28
TGTGCCAGCAGCTCCCCTTTGGCTGGGGTCACTTACGAGCAGTACTTC CASSSPLAGVTYEQYF . . TRBJ2-7 TRBV5-5
TGTGCCAGCAGCTTAATGGGGGGAAATGAGCAGTTCTTC CASSLMGGNEQFF . . TRBJ2-1 TRBV5-6
TGTGCCAGCAAGGGGACAGGGGGACGGTATGGCTACACCTTC CASKGTGGRYGYTF . TRBD1 TRBJ1-2 TRBV2
TGTGCCAGCAGTTTTATGGGAGTCCCTGACGAGCAGTACTTC CASSFMGVPDEQYF . . TRBJ2-7 TRBV28
TGTGCCAGCATCAGCCAAGAGACCCAGTACTTC CASISQETQYF . . TRBJ2-5 TRBV6-1
TGTGCCAGCAGTGACGAGGCCTTCACCGGGGAGCTGTTTTTT CASSDEAFTGELFF . . TRBJ2-2 TRBV6-4
TGCGCCAGCAGCTTGAAAGCTAGCGGTCCCTACGAGCAGTACTTC CASSLKASGPYEQYF . TRBD2 TRBJ2-7 TRBV5-1
TGTGCCACCCATCGTGACGGGAGTTCCCACAATGAGCAGTTCTTC CATHRDGSSHNEQFF . . TRBJ2-1 TRBV5-4
TGTGCCAGCAGCTTAGCGTCTCTTACGGGAGGGAGGGCCCGGCCTAAAGAGCAGTTCTTC CASSLASLTGGRARPKEQFF . TRBD2 TRBJ2-1 TRBV7-8
TGTGCCAGTAGTCGGGACAGGGGGCGTTTATACGAGCAGTACTTC CASSRDRGRLYEQYF . TRBD1 TRBJ2-7 TRBV19
TGCAGCGGGGGACTAGCGGGGGGTCAAGAGACCCAGTACTTC CSGGLAGGQETQYF . TRBD2 TRBJ2-5 TRBV29-1
TGCAGTGCTGAAAACCAAGAGACCCAGTACTTC CSAENQETQYF . . TRBJ2-5 TRBV20-1
TGCGCCAGCTGCCCAGGACAGTCGGCCGGGGAGCTGTTTTTT CASCPGQSAGELFF . . TRBJ2-2 TRBV5-1
TGTGCCAGCAGCCCTGGACAGGGTGTTTCCTACGAGCAGTACTTC CASSPGQGVSYEQYF once TRBD1 TRBJ2-7 TRBV9
TGCAGCGACTCGACCGTACCCCTCTCCTACAATGAGCAGTTCTTC CSDSTVPLSYNEQFF . . TRBJ2-1 TRBV29-1
TGTGCCAGCAGCCTATCTAGCGGCAACAATGAGCAGTTCTTC CASSLSSGNNEQFF . TRBD2 TRBJ2-1 TRBV7-2
TGTGCCACCCAAGGCCTACTAGCGGGAGAAAGAAGCACAGATACGCAGTATTTT CATQGLLAGERSTDTQYF . TRBD2 TRBJ2-3 TRBV27
TGTGCCAGCACACTCACGAGACCTAGCACAGATACGCAGTATTTT CASTLTRPSTDTQYF . . TRBJ2-3 TRBV27
TGTGCCAGTAGTCTCGCAACAGGGATAGGCAATCAGCCCCAGCATTTT CASSLATGIGNQPQHF . . TRBJ1-5 TRBV19
TGTGCCAGCTCGCGTAAAGGGACAGGGGTTCTCTACGAGCAGTACTTC CASSRKGTGVLYEQYF . TRBD1 TRBJ2-7 TRBV18
TGTGCCAGCAGGGGATGGGCTACTCAAGAGACCCAGTACTTC CASRGWATQETQYF . . TRBJ2-5 TRBV6-6
TGTGCCAGCAGCCCGAACCCGGCTAGCGGCAATGAGCAGTTCTTC CASSPNPASGNEQFF . TRBD2 TRBJ2-1 TRBV7-3